One sample yielded the 29 T cell receptor beta chains listed below, sequenced in a study of post-analysis software for immune sequencing data. The study's findings and limits: A handful of TRBV segments appeared more often in patients than in controls, and TRBV5-6, TRBV5-1 and TRBV20-1 were among these.

These TCRs are of unknown antigen specificity. The library was made from cDNA and included unique molecular identifiers. TCRdb processed the PCR reads anew with MiXCR; each CDR3 protein has one entry. Counted here are around 180,000 distinct CDR3 sequences, approximately 28% occurring once; the ten biggest clones make up about 1.6%. Source material: blood. These receptors were taken from a girl aged 10 to 17 with multiple sclerosis.

Remarks on this clonotype: One junction end does not reproduce the germline sequence, and a read error may be involved. Written as DNA, the CDR3 is TGTGCCGGCAGTTATGATGAAAAACTGTTTTTT. It encodes CAGSYDEKLFF. This sequence joins TRBV6-6 and TRBJ1-4; unclear D gene. Germline V gene lookup returns CDR1 MNHNY and CDR2 SVGAGI (reference sequence). This CDR3 spans 11 amino acids.

As concerns this clonotype: A much more abundant neighbour one base away suggests this may be a read error. The chain combines TRBV12-3 or TRBV12-4 with TRBJ2-7; D may be TRBD1 (5 bases). The CDR3 has 11 residues. The V end lost 6 bases, the J end lost 2 bases, and 5 bases lay between the germline ends. DNA for the CDR3: TGTGCCAGCAGGACAGCCTACGAGCAGTACTTC. The encoded protein is CASRTAYEQYF.

As concerns this clonotype: A much larger clone sits a single nucleotide away, making a read error possible. The V gene is TRBV20-1, the J gene TRBJ2-3; perhaps D is TRBD1 or TRBD2 (5 bases each). V was clipped by 1 base and J by 5 bases, with 13 bases between them. CDR1 DFQATT and CDR2 SNEGSKA come from the germline V gene (reference sequence). The length of the CDR3 is 14 residues. The CDR3 region is CSARVSYGGDTQYF. CDR3 DNA sequence: TGCAGTGCTAGAGTGTCGTATGGGGGAGATACGCAGTATTTT.

This clonotype has only a few counts. This chain connects TRBV5-1 to TRBJ2-1; D not resolved. The V end was cut by 3 bases, the J end by 0 bases, with 10 bases between. The CDR3 spans 15 residues. The germline V gene has CDR1 SGHRS and CDR2 YFSETQ. CDR3 protein: CASSWASSSYNEQFF. The CDR3 DNA sequence: TGCGCCAGCAGCTGGGCCTCGAGCTCCTACAATGAGCAGTTCTTC.

This clonotype was counted between two and nine times. The chain links TRBV27 to TRBJ1-6; TRBD1 might be the D (6 bases). The CDR3 runs to 17 residues. V lost 5 bases and J lost 0, with 14 bases in between. The germline gives CDR1 MNHEY, CDR2 SMNVEV (reference sequence). CDR3 in DNA: TGTGCCAGCAGTCCTACTATGGACAGCTCCTATAATTCACCCCTCCACTTT. It yields the protein CASSPTMDSSYNSPLHF.

This clonotype was recorded at least ten times. V and J are TRBV29-1 and TRBJ2-1; 12 bases align to TRBD2. The J segment lost 7 bases and the V segment lost 2 bases, leaving 6 bases of the junction unmatched. The CDR3 covers 15 residues. Germline V gene lookup returns CDR1 SQVTM and CDR2 ANQGSEA. DNA for the CDR3: TGCAGCGTTGAACCCCTAGCGGGAGGGGAGAATGAGCAGTTCTTC. Translated: CSVEPLAGGENEQFF.

The rearrangement joins TRBV29-1 to TRBJ2-1; D is tentatively TRBD1 or TRBD2 (5 bases each). V dropped 4 bases and J dropped 5 bases, with 15 bases sitting between them. Germline CDR1 SQVTM, CDR2 ANQGSEA. The CDR3 has 14 amino acids. In nucleotides, the CDR3 is TGCAGCGTTGGACCCGGGACGAGCCACAATGAGCAGTTCTTC. Its protein is CSVGPGTSHNEQFF.

This clonotype was seen at least ten times. The chain links TRBV20-1 to TRBJ2-1; D perhaps matches TRBD2 (6 bases). CDR3 length: 14 residues. The V gene lost 5 bases and the J gene lost 6 bases, with 17 bases spanning the gap. Germline V gene lookup returns CDR1 DFQATT and CDR2 SNEGSKA (reference sequence). CDR3 bases: TGCAGTGCTCGGAGGGGCGACCGTGGCAATGAGCAGTTCTTC. Translation gives CSARRGDRGNEQFF.

The table lists this clonotype with many counts. This chain connects TRBV9 to TRBJ2-3, with D unresolved. Trimming took off 0 bases at V and 5 bases at J, with 7 bases between the two ends. This CDR3 spans 13 amino acids. The germline gives CDR1 SGDLS, CDR2 YYNGEE. For the CDR3, the DNA is TGTGCCAGCAGCGTAGGCAGCGAAGATACGCAGTATTTT. Amino acids: CASSVGSEDTQYF.

This clonotype has ten or more counts. The chain uses TRBV29-1 and TRBJ2-7, with 7 nucleotides matching TRBD1. The CDR3 has 13 amino acids. V gave up 6 bases and J gave up 3 bases; unmatched junction bases: 8. Per the germline V gene, CDR1 is SQVTM and CDR2 is ANQGSEA. This CDR3 reads CSVTDRLHYEQYF. DNA for the CDR3: TGCAGCGTCACGGACAGGCTCCACTACGAGCAGTACTTC.

A remark on this clonotype: A much larger clone differs by one base, so this may be a read error. The gene calls are TRBV28 and TRBJ2-5; D is uncertain. The end of the DNA aligns better with TRBJ2-7, so the J call may be wrong. The CDR3 spans 14 residues. The germline gives CDR1 MDHEN, CDR2 SYDVKM. CDR3 DNA: TGTGCCAGCAGTTTATGGCCTAAGAATTGCGAGCAGTACTTC. Translation: CASSLWPKNCEQYF.

V is TRBV29-1 and J is TRBJ1-5; maybe TRBD1 (6 bases). Deletions cut 4 bases from V and 0 bases from J, with 10 bases between. CDR3 length equals 14 residues. Per germline, CDR1 SQVTM and CDR2 ANQGSEA. Written as DNA, the CDR3 is TGCAGCGTTGTAACAGGGTATAGCAATCAGCCCCAGCATTTT. It specifies CSVVTGYSNQPQHF.

The chain couples TRBV5-1 to TRBJ2-1, with 13 bases matching TRBD2. Germline CDR1 is SGHRS and CDR2 is YFSETQ. The CDR3 covers 17 residues. J gave up 6 bases and V 4 bases, and 10 bases lay outside the gene matches. The CDR3 spells CASSIGLAGVGRNEQFF. Here the CDR3 DNA reads TGCGCCAGCAGCATAGGACTAGCGGGAGTAGGTCGCAATGAGCAGTTCTTC.

This clonotype was recorded once. The J gene is TRBJ1-1, the V gene TRBV12-3 or TRBV12-4, with D possibly TRBD1 on 6 matching bases. There are 13 residues in the CDR3. V was pared by 6 bases and J by 4 bases, with 12 bases between. DNA of the CDR3: TGTGCCAGCAGAGAACCAGGGGTCACTGAAGCTTTCTTT. This translates into CASREPGVTEAFF.

This chain joins TRBV3-1 and TRBJ2-1, with TRBD2 identical over 7 bases. Germline-derived CDR1 and CDR2 are LGHDT and YNNKEL (reference sequence). CDR3 size: 16 residues. V trimming: 0 bases; J trimming: 3 bases; junction bases outside the gene matches: 5. The CDR3 here is CASSQEWREGYNEQFF. Here the CDR3 DNA reads TGTGCCAGCAGCCAAGAGTGGAGGGAGGGCTACAATGAGCAGTTCTTC.

Only one count was recorded for this clonotype. A read error may produce the germline difference seen at one junction end. The chain employs TRBV5-1 and TRBJ2-3; 10 bases are shared with TRBD2. The CDR3 covers 14 residues. Per germline, CDR1 SGHRS and CDR2 YFSETQ. The CDR3, as DNA: TGCGTCAGCAGCTGGACTAGCGGAGCAGATACGCAGTATTTT. Translation: CVSSWTSGADTQYF.

This clonotype turned up a few times. The rearrangement links TRBV19 to TRBJ1-1; D may be TRBD1 (6 bases). Germline V gene sequence: CDR1 LNHDA, CDR2 SQIVND (reference sequence). The CDR3 consists of 15 residues. V was clipped by 4 bases and J by 7 bases, with 19 bases between them. The CDR3 protein is CASSTLGVGGYEAFF. CDR3 DNA: TGTGCCAGTAGTACCCTCGGTGTGGGGGGCTATGAAGCTTTCTTT.

This clonotype was counted at least ten times. V usage is TRBV6-2 or TRBV6-3 and J usage is TRBJ2-7, with D perhaps matching TRBD1 (5 bases). The CDR3 has 11 residues. Germline values: CDR1 MNHEY, CDR2 SVGEGT. The germline V and J ends were trimmed by 5 bases and 7 bases, with 9 bases remaining between them. CDR3 in DNA: TGTGCCAGCAGTCTAGGGGCAGAGCAGTACTTC. Its protein product is CASSLGAEQYF.

This clonotype has ten or more counts. The chain links TRBV20-1 to TRBJ1-5; 7 bases fit TRBD1. Germline trimming cut 5 bases from V and 5 bases from J; bases unmatched to any gene: 9. The CDR3 has 14 residues. CDR1 is DFQATT and CDR2 is SNEGSKA in the germline V gene (reference sequence). CDR3 region: CSAGHRDRDQPQHF. The CDR3 nucleotides are TGCAGTGCTGGACACCGGGACAGAGATCAGCCCCAGCATTTT.

On this clonotype: A much larger clone differs by one base, so this may be a read error. The chain has TRBV5-6 and TRBJ2-1, with 9 nucleotides matching TRBD1. This CDR3 spans 15 amino acids. Germline values: CDR1 SGHDT, CDR2 YYEEEE. For the CDR3, the DNA is TGTGCCAGCAGCTATACCGACAGGGGGTACAGTGAGCAGTTCTTC. It translates to CASSYTDRGYSEQFF. The full variable domain, rest sourced from reference TRBV5-6 and TRBJ2-1, is DAGVTQSPTHLIKTRGQQVTLRCSPKSGHDTVSWYQQALGQGPQFIFQYYEEEERQRGNFPDRFSGHQFPNYSSELNVNALLLGDSALYLCASSYTDRGYSEQFFGPGTRLTVL.

This clonotype was seen a few times. The chain links TRBV27 to TRBJ1-1, with 10 bases identical to TRBD1. Germline V gives CDR1 MNHEY, CDR2 SMNVEV (reference sequence). CDR3 length: 16 residues. After removal of 5 bases from V and 1 base from J, the junction contained 7 bases not matched to a gene. CDR3 in amino acids: CASSPPGQGPNTEAFF. DNA of the CDR3: TGTGCCAGCAGTCCACCGGGACAGGGGCCGAACACTGAAGCTTTCTTT.

This clonotype has a handful of counts. The chain links TRBV6-2 or TRBV6-3 to TRBJ2-7; maybe TRBD2 (6 bases). The CDR3 length is 13 residues. V gave up 5 bases and J gave up 4 bases, with 12 bases separating them. Germline V gene sequence: CDR1 MNHEY, CDR2 SVGEGT. In DNA, the CDR3 is TGTGCCAGCAGTAAACCGGGAGTATACGAGCAGTACTTC. Its translation is CASSKPGVYEQYF.

This clonotype was recorded many times. The chain is built from TRBV20-1 and TRBJ2-7; no definite D call. The CDR3 loop spans 11 amino acids. Germline V gene data show CDR1 as DFQATT and CDR2 as SNEGSKA (reference sequence). Deletions cut 1 base from V and 0 bases from J, with 1 base between. The CDR3 is CSARVSYEQYF. The CDR3 bases are TGCAGTGCTAGAGTCTCCTACGAGCAGTACTTC.

This clonotype was counted many times. J is TRBJ2-5 and V is TRBV2; D is unresolved. The CDR3 runs to 11 residues. The germline gives CDR1 SNHLY, CDR2 FYNNEI. The V end was cut by 3 bases, the J end by 5 bases, with 4 bases between. The CDR3 DNA reads TGTGCCAGCAGTGATCGGGAGACCCAGTACTTC. Residues: CASSDRETQYF.

The CDR3 DNA follows: TGCGCCAGCAGTGCTCTAGCGGGAGGGATTGTGGGAGATACGCAGTATTTT. Its translation is CASSALAGGIVGDTQYF. The chain is built from TRBV10-2 and TRBJ2-3; TRBD2 aligns across 12 bases. V shed 4 bases and J 5 bases; nucleotides not matched to a gene: 10. Germline CDR1 WSHSY, CDR2 SAAADI. The CDR3 spans 17 residues.

Regarding this clonotype: Because it lacks the conserved phenylalanine or tryptophan at the end, this CDR3 is likely a read error. It is unclear where the CDR3 begins or ends on the DNA, so no DNA is shown, and the CDR3 is as TCRdb lists it. J is TRBJ2-5 and V is TRBV27; the D segment call TRBD1 is taken from the table without a DNA check. CDR1 and CDR2 from the germline V gene are MNHEY and SMNVEV (reference sequence). The CDR3 adds up to 15 amino acids, both ends counted. The CDR3 loop reads CASSLGTGRGYTFGS.

This rearrangement joins TRBV2 to TRBJ2-1; no clear D gene. Germline CDR1 reads SNHLY; CDR2 reads FYNNEI. Trimming pared 4 bases from V and 4 bases from J, leaving 8 bases between. The CDR3 length is 13 residues. The CDR3 is CASSGTVYNEQFF. The CDR3 DNA reads TGTGCCAGCAGTGGGACCGTTTACAATGAGCAGTTCTTC.

V usage is TRBV27 and J usage is TRBJ1-1; weak D call: TRBD1 (5 bases). The CDR3 consists of 16 residues. Germline V lookup: CDR1 MNHEY, CDR2 SMNVEV (reference sequence). Trimming pared 0 bases from V and 5 bases from J, leaving 16 bases between. The CDR3 region has the DNA TGTGCCAGCAGTTTATCGTCCCAGGGTCTCCTAACTGAAGCTTTCTTT. This gives the protein CASSLSSQGLLTEAFF.

This clonotype was detected a few times. This rearrangement joins TRBV15 to TRBJ2-1; D not resolved. The CDR3 spans 15 residues. Germline-derived CDR1 and CDR2 are LNHNV and YYDKDF (reference sequence). V was cut by 6 bases and J by 0 bases, with 12 bases left in between. The CDR3 DNA reads as TGTGCCACCAGACCGGCAGAGAGCTCCTACAATGAGCAGTTCTTC. Translating it yields CATRPAESSYNEQFF.